The TCR beta chain under discussion was sequenced for a study of CD8 T cells in ankylosing spondylitis. TCRdb processed the 5' RACE reads anew with MiXCR; each CDR3 protein has one entry. The profile covers some 450,000 distinct CDR3 sequences, with 17% appearing a single time and 1% taken by the ten largest. Regarding the study as a whole: Past research had described some motif variants in reactive arthritis synovial fluid and blood. A motif of 7 or 8 highly homologous TCR beta variants was seen as apparently characteristic of ankylosing spondylitis blood.

Trimming cost V 3 bases and J 4 bases; bases outside gene matches: 2. This CDR3 region has 14 residues. Germline V gives CDR1 DFQATT, CDR2 SNEGSKA (reference sequence). Notes on this clonotype: Its target is unknown.

This chain joins TRBV20-1 and TRBJ2-1; TRBD2 matches 11 bases. This receptor was identified in a male donor with ankylosing spondylitis. Sequenced sample: blood, either unsorted or a sorted T cell fraction (not recorded which). The CDR3 region is CSARSSGRYNEQFF. The CDR3 DNA follows: TGCAGTGCTAGGTCTAGCGGGAGGTACAATGAGCAGTTCTTC.